Below are 18 T cell receptor beta chains sequenced from a single sample in a study of blood T cells in healthy people across ages. With a J-beta primer mix and a sample-barcoded 5' primer, a second PCR ran about 7 to 12 cycles. TCRdb passed the 5' RACE reads through MiXCR, listing each CDR3 protein once. Here the sample spans approximately 940,000 distinct CDR3 sequences, around 48% being singletons. Sequencing was performed on blood. These receptors originate from a man aged 25 to 45 in good health.

The table lists this clonotype with many counts. The V gene is TRBV5-1, the J gene TRBJ2-7; D gene ambiguous. Germline V gene data show CDR1 as SGHRS and CDR2 as YFSETQ. The CDR3 runs 14 residues. The V and J ends lost 4 bases and 5 bases respectively, with 16 bases between them. The CDR3 loop is CASSPRHDFDEQYF. The CDR3 DNA reads TGCGCCAGCAGCCCCCGGCATGATTTCGACGAGCAGTACTTC.

The genes are TRBV6-1 and TRBJ1-2; D is uncertain. Trimming pared 8 bases from V and 2 bases from J, leaving 9 bases between. Germline CDR1 is MNHNS and CDR2 is SASEGT. The CDR3 has 12 residues. CDR3 sequence reads: CASPDDNYGYTF. The CDR3 bases are TGTGCCAGCCCCGATGACAACTATGGCTACACCTTC.

The gene calls are TRBV5-5 and TRBJ2-3; the D gene could be TRBD1 or TRBD2 (5 bases each). V was clipped by 0 bases and J by 7 bases, with 18 bases between them. CDR1 SGHKS and CDR2 YYEKEE come from the germline V gene (reference sequence). This CDR3 is 16 amino acids long. The DNA for the CDR3 is TGTGCCAGCAGCTTGGGCCTCACCGTCAGGGAGAATACGCAGTATTTT. Translated, it gives CASSLGLTVRENTQYF. The variable domain in full, with the rest retrieved from reference TRBV5-5 and TRBJ2-3, is DAGVTQSPTHLIKTRGQQVTLRCSPISGHKSVSWYQQVLGQGPQFIFQYYEKEERGRGNFPDRFSARQFPNYSSELNVNALLLGDSALYLCASSLGLTVRENTQYFGPGTRLTVL.

This clonotype appeared a few times. This chain uses TRBV29-1 with TRBJ2-1; D call uncertain. Deletions cut 3 bases from V and 0 bases from J, with 6 bases between. This CDR3 region has 13 residues. In germline, CDR1 is SQVTM, CDR2 ANQGSEA. The CDR3 sequence: CSVDVTSYNEQFF. In DNA, the CDR3 is TGCAGCGTTGATGTGACCTCCTACAATGAGCAGTTCTTC.

This clonotype was counted between two and nine times. J is TRBJ2-4 and V is TRBV4-3; 10 positions match TRBD1. The J segment lost 8 bases and the V segment lost 4 bases, leaving 8 bases of the junction unmatched. CDR1 and CDR2 from the germline V gene are LGHNA and YSLEER. This CDR3 region has 15 residues. The CDR3 DNA follows: TGCGCCAGCAGCCTAGACAGGGGGCTTCGGGACATTCAGTACTTC. Protein product: CASSLDRGLRDIQYF.

CDR3 sequence (DNA): TGCGCCAGCAGCCCTAAGGGCGGGGGAGAAGGTTCAGATACGCAGTATTTT. Translating gives CASSPKGGGEGSDTQYF. This sequence joins TRBV4-1 and TRBJ2-3; the match to TRBD2 covers 7 bases. CDR1 and CDR2 (germline): MGHRA, YSYEKL. The CDR3 runs to 17 residues. Trimming at V came to 4 bases and at J to 4 bases, leaving 14 bases not matched to a gene.

The chain combines TRBV6-1 with TRBJ2-7, with D possibly matching TRBD2 (7 bases). Germline V lookup: CDR1 MNHNS, CDR2 SASEGT. CDR3 length: 15 residues. The germline V and J ends were trimmed by 6 bases and 3 bases, with 18 bases remaining between them. CDR3 sequence (DNA): TGTGCCAGCAGGCCAGTTTGGGGGGGCGTCTACGAGCAGTACTTC. Its protein is CASRPVWGGVYEQYF.

The rearrangement links TRBV27 to TRBJ2-4, with 7 nucleotides matching TRBD1. Germline trimming cut 1 base from V and 0 bases from J; bases unmatched to any gene: 18. The CDR3 loop spans 21 amino acids. CDR1 MNHEY and CDR2 SMNVEV come from the germline V gene (reference sequence). The CDR3 spells CASSLFWDSRLRSLAKNIQYF. CDR3 nucleotides: TGTGCCAGCAGTTTATTTTGGGACAGTAGACTCCGAAGTCTAGCCAAAAACATTCAGTACTTC.

The chain is built from TRBV20-1 and TRBJ2-6; no clear D gene. Germline values: CDR1 DFQATT, CDR2 SNEGSKA (reference sequence). This CDR3 is built from 17 residues. The ends were cut back, 1 base at V and 0 bases at J, with 13 bases in the middle. The CDR3 here is CSARGNSIRSGANVLTF. The CDR3 DNA is TGCAGTGCTAGAGGTAACAGTATCCGCTCTGGGGCCAACGTCCTGACTTTC.

The V gene is TRBV6-5, the J gene TRBJ2-3; TRBD1 or TRBD2 may be the D gene (6 bases each). This CDR3 has 15 amino acids. V was pared by 6 bases and J by 2 bases, with 15 bases between. CDR1 and CDR2 (germline): MNHEY, SVGAGI. The CDR3 nucleotides read TGTGCCAGCAGCTCGCCGAGGGGGGTCACAGATACGCAGTATTTT. The encoded protein is CASSSPRGVTDTQYF.

This chain joins TRBV12-3 or TRBV12-4 and TRBJ2-7, with a possible D match to TRBD1 (5 bases). Trimming removed 7 bases from V and 2 bases from J, with 15 bases in between. This CDR3 is 14 amino acids long. CDR3 loop: CASKKQDKTYEQYF. In DNA, the CDR3 is TGTGCCAGCAAGAAACAGGACAAGACCTACGAGCAGTACTTC.

This clonotype occurred a few times. V gene TRBV9 combines with J gene TRBJ2-1; 9 bases map to TRBD1. This CDR3 is 15 amino acids long. CDR1 and CDR2 (germline): SGDLS, YYNGEE. V dropped 4 bases and J dropped 6; count of bases not matched to a gene: 8. CDR3 nucleotide sequence: TGTGCCAGCAGCAGCGGACAGGGGTCTTCCAATGAGCAGTTCTTC. Its translation is CASSSGQGSSNEQFF. Full variable domain (rest looked up from reference TRBV9 and TRBJ2-1): DSGVTQTPKHLITATGQRVTLRCSPRSGDLSVYWYQQSLDQGLQFLIQYYNGEERAKGNILERFSAQQFPDLHSELNLSSLELGDSALYFCASSSGQGSSNEQFFGPGTRLTVL.

This clonotype was detected a few times. The CDR3 DNA reads TGTGCCAGCAGTTTAGTTCGGGAAACTAACTATGGCTACACCTTC. It codes for CASSLVRETNYGYTF. V and J are TRBV12-3 or TRBV12-4 and TRBJ1-2, with no clear D. V lost 1 base to trimming and J lost 0 bases, with 9 bases between them. The CDR3 is 15 amino acids.

V and J are TRBV3-1 and TRBJ2-5; D is possibly TRBD1 or TRBD2 (6 bases each). From germline, CDR1 is LGHDT and CDR2 YNNKEL (reference sequence). This CDR3 contains 15 residues. Between the trimmed V and J ends, which lost 3 bases and 11 bases, there was a span of 22 bases. For the CDR3, the DNA is TGTGCCAGCAGCCAGGGGGAGGACAGACACAATGAGCAGTACTTC. Protein sequence: CASSQGEDRHNEQYF.

The rearrangement links TRBV5-1 to TRBJ2-7, with unresolved D. The germline V gene encodes CDR1 SGHRS and CDR2 YFSETQ. This CDR3 contains 13 residues. Trimming removed 1 base at V and 0 bases at J, with 5 bases between. CDR3 sequence: CASSLTISYEQYF. The CDR3 region has the DNA TGCGCCAGCAGCTTGACCATCTCCTACGAGCAGTACTTC.

The CDR3, as DNA: TGCGCCAGCAGCCAAGCTGGGACGGGGCGGGACAATCAGCCCCAGCATTTT. It encodes CASSQAGTGRDNQPQHF. J is TRBJ1-5 and V is TRBV4-1, with TRBD1 as a possible D gene (5 bases). CDR3 length equals 17 residues. Trimming shortened V by 1 base and J by 3 bases, and 16 bases separated the two germline ends. CDR1 and CDR2 (germline): MGHRA, YSYEKL.

This clonotype occurred a few times. The chain has TRBV5-1 and TRBJ2-5; TRBD1 matches at 8 bases. This CDR3 has 15 residues. Germline CDR1 SGHRS, CDR2 YFSETQ. Trimming removed 2 bases from V and 3 bases from J; junction bases left unmatched: 6. Written as DNA, the CDR3 is TGCGCCAGCAGCTTAGGCCAGACAGGGGAAGAGACCCAGTACTTC. The encoded protein is CASSLGQTGEETQYF. The whole variable domain, filled in from reference TRBV5-1 and TRBJ2-5, reads KAGVTQTPRYLIKTRGQQVTLSCSPISGHRSVSWYQQTPGQGLQFLFEYFSETQRNKGNFPGRFSGRQFSNSRSEMNVSTLELGDSALYLCASSLGQTGEETQYFGPGTRLLVL.

The chain combines TRBV28 with TRBJ2-5; 8 positions match TRBD1. J gave up 6 bases and V 5 bases, and 14 bases lay outside the gene matches. The CDR3 sequence is 16 residues long. CDR1 is MDHEN and CDR2 is SYDVKM in the germline V gene. CDR3 loop: CASSLPQTGVRKTQYF. CDR3 coding DNA: TGTGCCAGCAGTCTGCCCCAGACAGGGGTGAGAAAGACCCAGTACTTC.